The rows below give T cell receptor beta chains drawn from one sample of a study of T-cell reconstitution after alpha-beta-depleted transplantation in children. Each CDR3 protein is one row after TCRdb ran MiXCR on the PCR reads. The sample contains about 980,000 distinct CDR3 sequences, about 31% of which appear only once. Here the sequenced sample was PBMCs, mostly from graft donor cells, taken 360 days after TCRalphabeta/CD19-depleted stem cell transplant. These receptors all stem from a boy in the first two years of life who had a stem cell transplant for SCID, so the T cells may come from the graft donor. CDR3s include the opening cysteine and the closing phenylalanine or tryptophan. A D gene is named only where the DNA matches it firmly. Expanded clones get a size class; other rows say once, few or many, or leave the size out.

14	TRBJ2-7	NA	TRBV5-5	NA	TGTGCCAGCAGCTTTCCCGACTTAGTCGACGAGCAGTACTTC	CASSFPDLVDEQYF
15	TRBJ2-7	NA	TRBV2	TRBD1	TGTGCCAGCAATGTACAGGGGTTACAGCTCTACGAGCAGTACTTC	CASNVQGLQLYEQYF
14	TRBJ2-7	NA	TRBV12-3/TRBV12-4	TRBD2	TGTGCCAGCAGACAGCGGGGGGGTGTGGGCGAGCAGTACTTC	CASRQRGGVGEQYF
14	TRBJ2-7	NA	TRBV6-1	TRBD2	TGTGCCAGCAGGAGGACTAGCGGGGCCTACGAGCAGTACTTC	CASRRTSGAYEQYF
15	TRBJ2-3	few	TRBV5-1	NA	TGCGCCAGCAGCTTGGGAGGCCAGGGGTCTATAACGCAGTATTTT	CASSLGGQGSITQYF
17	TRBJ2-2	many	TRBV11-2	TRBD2	TGTGCCAGCACCTACAGAGCGGGGGGGCCTAACACCGGGGAGCTGTTTTTT	CASTYRAGGPNTGELFF
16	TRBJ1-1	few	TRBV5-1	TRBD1	TGCGCCAGCAGCTTTATGCCTGGACAGGGAAGGACTGAAGCTTTCTTT	CASSFMPGQGRTEAFF
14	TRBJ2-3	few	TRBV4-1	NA	TGCGCCAGCAGCCCTCGGATTAGCACAGATACGCAGTATTTT	CASSPRISTDTQYF
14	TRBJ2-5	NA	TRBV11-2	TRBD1	TGTGCCAGCAGCCGCAGGGGGCTTGGTGAGACCCAGTACTTC	CASSRRGLGETQYF
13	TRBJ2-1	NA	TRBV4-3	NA	TGCGCCAGCAGCCAAGACGTGGGGAATGAGCAGTTCTTC	CASSQDVGNEQFF
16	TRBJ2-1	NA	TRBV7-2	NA	TGTGCCAGCAGCCCATCGGGGTTTCCGGGACACAATGAGCAGTTCTTC	CASSPSGFPGHNEQFF
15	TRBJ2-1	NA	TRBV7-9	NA	TGTGCCAGCAGCTTAGCCTGGGGAACTTGGAATGAGCAGTTCTTC	CASSLAWGTWNEQFF
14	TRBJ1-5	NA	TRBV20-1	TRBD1	TGCAGTGCTCTAAACAGGGGAGGCAATCAGCCCCAGCATTTT	CSALNRGGNQPQHF
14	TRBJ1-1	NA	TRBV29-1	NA	TGCAGCGTTGAAGAGGCAGGAGGGAACACTGAAGCTTTCTTT	CSVEEAGGNTEAFF
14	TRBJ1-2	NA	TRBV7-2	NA	TGTGCCAGCAGCTTATTGGCACAGGCCTCCCAAGAGACCTTC	CASSLLAQASQETF
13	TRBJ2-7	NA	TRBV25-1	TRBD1	TGTGCCAGTGCCGGGACAGGGGCCTACGAGCAGTACTTC	CASAGTGAYEQYF
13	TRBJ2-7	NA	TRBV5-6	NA	TGTGCCAGCAGCTATCCAATCTCCTACGAGCAGTACTTC	CASSYPISYEQYF
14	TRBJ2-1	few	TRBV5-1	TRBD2	TGCGCCAGCAGCTTTAGCGGGGGGGCATTTGAGCAGTTCTTC	CASSFSGGAFEQFF
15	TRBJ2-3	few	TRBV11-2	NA	TGTGCCAGCAGCCCAACGAGGGGAGGTGCAGATACGCAGTATTTT	CASSPTRGGADTQYF
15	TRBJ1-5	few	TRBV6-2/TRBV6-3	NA	TGTGCCAGCAGTTACGGCAGGGAGGGCAGTCAGCCCCAGCATTTT	CASSYGREGSQPQHF
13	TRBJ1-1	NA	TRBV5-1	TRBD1	TGCGCCAGCAGCCAAGGACAGGGCCCTGAAGCTTTCTTT	CASSQGQGPEAFF
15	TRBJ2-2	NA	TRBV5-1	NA	TGCGCCAGCAGCTTGTGGCACTCTGTCACCGGGGAGCTGTTTTTT	CASSLWHSVTGELFF
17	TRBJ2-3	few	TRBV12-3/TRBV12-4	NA	TGTGCCACCCTTCCTCGAAGGGGACTTCGTTACACAGATACGCAGTATTTT	CATLPRRGLRYTDTQYF
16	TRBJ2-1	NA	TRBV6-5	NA	TGTGCCAGCAGTTACGGCCAGTTTCGCTCCTACAATGAGCAGTTCTTC	CASSYGQFRSYNEQFF
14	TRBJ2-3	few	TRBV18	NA	TGTGCCAGCTCACCACGTCCTAGCACAGATACGCAGTATTTT	CASSPRPSTDTQYF
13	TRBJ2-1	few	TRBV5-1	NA	TGCGCCAGCAGAGTTCAGGGGGGCAATGAGCAGTTCTTC	CASRVQGGNEQFF
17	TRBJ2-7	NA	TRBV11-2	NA	TGTGCCAGCAGCTTAGCTCCAACGGGGCCTTACCCCTACGAGCAGTACTTC	CASSLAPTGPYPYEQYF
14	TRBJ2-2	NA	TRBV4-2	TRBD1	TGTGCCAGCAGCTTTGGGACAGGGCCCGGGGAGCTGTTTTTT	CASSFGTGPGELFF
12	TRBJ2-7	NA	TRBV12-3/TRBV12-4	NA	TGTGCCAGCAGTTCCTTTTTCTACGAGCAGTACTTC	CASSSFFYEQYF
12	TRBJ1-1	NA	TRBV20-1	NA	TGCAGTGCCGCCCCTCCCGACACTGAAGCTTTCTTT	CSAAPPDTEAFF
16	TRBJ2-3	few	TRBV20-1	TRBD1	TGCAGTGCTAGAGAGTTTCCAGGGGGCAGCACAGATACGCAGTATTTT	CSAREFPGGSTDTQYF
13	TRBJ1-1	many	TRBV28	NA	TGTGCCAGCAGTCCCCTGGACGGCACTGAAGCTTTCTTT	CASSPLDGTEAFF
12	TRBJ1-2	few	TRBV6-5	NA	TGTGCCAGCAGCAGAGGGGGGGATGGCTACACCTTC	CASSRGGDGYTF
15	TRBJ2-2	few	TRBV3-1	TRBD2	TGTGCCAGCAGCCGACGCGGGGAGGGGACCGGGGAGCTGTTTTTT	CASSRRGEGTGELFF
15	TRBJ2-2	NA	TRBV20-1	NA	TGCAGTGCCCGAGCCGGGACCCACTACACCGGGGAGCTGTTTTTT	CSARAGTHYTGELFF
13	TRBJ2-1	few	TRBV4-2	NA	TGTGCCAGCAGCCCAGCGGCGGTAGATGAGCAGTTCTTC	CASSPAAVDEQFF
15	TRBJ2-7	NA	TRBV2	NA	TGTGCCAGCAGTGTTACATGGGGTGAGTCCTACGAGCAGTACTTC	CASSVTWGESYEQYF
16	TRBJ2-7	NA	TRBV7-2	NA	TGTGCCAGCAGCTCCCCCGGACAGTTCTCCTCCTACGAGCAGTACTTC	CASSSPGQFSSYEQYF
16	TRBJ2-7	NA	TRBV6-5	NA	TGTGCCAGCAGTTACTCCGACAGGCTTCTAGGCTACGAGCAGTACTTC	CASSYSDRLLGYEQYF
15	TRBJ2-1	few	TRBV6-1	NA	TGTGCCAGCCTGAGTGAACCTCGGGGGCTCAATGAGCAGTTCTTC	CASLSEPRGLNEQFF
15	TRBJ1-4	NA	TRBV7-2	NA	TGTGCCAGCAGCTTAAATAGCCTCACTAATGAAAAACTGTTTTTT	CASSLNSLTNEKLFF
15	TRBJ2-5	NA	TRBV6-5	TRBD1	TGTGCCAGCAGTTACTCGGGGGACAGGACGGAGACCCAGTACTTC	CASSYSGDRTETQYF
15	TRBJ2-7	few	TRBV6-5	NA	TGTGCCAGCAGTTACTCGAGTTGGGTACCCGTGGAGCAGTACTTC	CASSYSSWVPVEQYF
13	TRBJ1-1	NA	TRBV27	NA	TGTGCCAGCAGCTCTTTGTGGGGTGGAGAAGCTTTCTTT	CASSSLWGGEAFF
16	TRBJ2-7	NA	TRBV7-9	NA	TGTGCCAGCAGCTTATTCGATAGCCCCAGCTCCTACGAGCAGTACTTC	CASSLFDSPSSYEQYF
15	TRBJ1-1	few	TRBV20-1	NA	TGCAGTGCTAGAGACGAAAGGGGCGGGGGGGCTGAAGCTTTCTTT	CSARDERGGGAEAFF
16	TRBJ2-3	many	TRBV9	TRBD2	TGTGCCAGCAGCCCCGGGACTAGCGCTAGCACAGATACGCAGTATTTT	CASSPGTSASTDTQYF
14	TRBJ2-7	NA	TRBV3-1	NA	TGTGCCAGCAGCCGTAACCTCCGGGGAGACGAGCAGTACTTC	CASSRNLRGDEQYF
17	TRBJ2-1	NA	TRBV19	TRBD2	TGTGCCAGCCAACTAGCGGGGGGGCCGAGCTCCTACAATGAGCAGTTCTTC	CASQLAGGPSSYNEQFF
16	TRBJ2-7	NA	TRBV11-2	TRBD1	TGTGCCAGCAGCTTAAGTACGGGACAGGCTGACTACGAGCAGTACTTC	CASSLSTGQADYEQYF
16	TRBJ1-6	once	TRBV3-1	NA	TGTGCCAGCAGCCCTATGTTCCTCTCCTATAATTCACCCCTCCACTTT	CASSPMFLSYNSPLHF
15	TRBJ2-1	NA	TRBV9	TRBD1	TGTGCCAGCAGCGTAGTGGGACAGGGAAACAATGAGCAGTTCTTC	CASSVVGQGNNEQFF
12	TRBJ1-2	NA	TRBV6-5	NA	TGTGCCAGCAGCTGGGGAGGAGGGGGCTACACCTTC	CASSWGGGGYTF